Listed here are 25 T cell receptor beta chains from one sample, sequenced in a study of identical twins. TCRdb used MiXCR to reprocess the 5' RACE reads, holding one entry per CDR3 protein. The sample carries roughly 220,000 distinct CDR3 sequences, under 8.5% recorded once. This sample was shared with a second study, whose subject was T cells expressing NK-cell markers.

Material for sequencing was CD8+ T cells sorted from blood. All receptors derive from a woman aged 18-29 years in good health.

In this sample, this clonotype is medium-sized. The DNA of the CDR3 is TGTGCCAGCAGTTCTTTCACAAACAATCAGCCCCAGCATTTT. Protein sequence: CASSSFTNNQPQHF. The chain links TRBV27 to TRBJ1-5; D is ambiguous. V lost 4 bases and J lost 3, with 10 bases in between. The germline gives CDR1 MNHEY, CDR2 SMNVEV (reference sequence). The CDR3 runs to 14 residues.

This clonotype was counted many times. This chain links TRBV11-2 with TRBJ2-3; possibly TRBD1 for D (5 bases). V was trimmed by 6 bases and J by 4 bases, leaving 17 bases between them. Germline values: CDR1 SGHAT, CDR2 FQNNGV. This CDR3 is built from 15 residues. CDR3: CASSSRGLSPDTQYF. The CDR3 coding sequence is TGTGCCAGCAGTTCAAGGGGTTTGTCCCCAGATACGCAGTATTTT.

This clonotype was seen at least ten times. This chain joins TRBV12-3 or TRBV12-4 and TRBJ2-1, with D perhaps TRBD1 or TRBD2 (5 bases each). The CDR3 sequence is 11 residues long. Trimming took 3 bases from V and 13 from J, leaving 10 bases between them. The CDR3, as DNA: TGTGCCAGCAGTTTCGGCAGGGACCAGTTCTTC. It is translated as CASSFGRDQFF.

The J gene is TRBJ1-5, the V gene TRBV6-2 or TRBV6-3, with 8 bases identical to TRBD1. Unmatched junction bases numbered 10, after V lost 6 bases and J lost 6 bases. Germline values: CDR1 MNHEY, CDR2 SVGEGT. The CDR3 covers 15 residues. The CDR3, as DNA: TGTGCCAGCAGGCCACCGGACAGGGTCGGTCAGCCCCAGCATTTT. Protein product: CASRPPDRVGQPQHF.

Ten or more counts support this clonotype. The CDR3 spells CASSQESPGNTGELFF. Written as DNA, the CDR3 is TGCGCCAGCAGCCAAGAAAGCCCGGGGAACACCGGGGAGCTGTTTTTT. The J gene is TRBJ2-2, the V gene TRBV4-3; D is unresolved. The CDR3 contains 16 residues. V gave up 0 bases and J gave up 1 base, with 9 bases separating them. Germline V gene sequence: CDR1 LGHNA, CDR2 YSLEER.

This clonotype showed up just a few times. The chain joins TRBV6-1 to TRBJ2-1; 9 nucleotides agree with TRBD1. CDR1 and CDR2 (germline): MNHNS, SASEGT. This CDR3 contains 13 residues. The J segment lost 6 bases and the V segment lost 8 bases, leaving 5 bases of the junction unmatched. CDR3 in DNA: TGTGCCAGCGGGACAGGGATTACCAATGAGCAGTTCTTC. Protein: CASGTGITNEQFF.

The rearrangement uses TRBV6-1 and TRBJ2-1; 8 bases are a match to TRBD2. There are 15 residues in the CDR3. Germline CDR1 is MNHNS and CDR2 is SASEGT. V lost 2 bases to trimming and J lost 6 bases; unmatched junction nucleotides: 6. CDR3 DNA sequence: TGTGCCAGCAGTGAATTGGGACTAGTCGGCAATGAGCAGTTCTTC. Its translation: CASSELGLVGNEQFF.

On this clonotype itself: A single base separates this from a much larger clone, so it may be a read error. This chain uses TRBV7-3 with TRBJ2-2; tentatively, D is TRBD2 (7 bases). Trimming removed 3 bases from V and 4 bases from J, with 12 bases in between. The germline V gene has CDR1 SGHTA and CDR2 FQGTGA. The CDR3 spans 15 residues. The CDR3, as DNA: TGTGCCAGCAGCTTCCTCGGGGGGCCCACCGGGGAGCTGTTTTTT. This gives the protein CASSFLGGPTGELFF.

This clonotype was picked up many times. V usage is TRBV12-3 or TRBV12-4 and J usage is TRBJ2-2, with 16 bases fitting TRBD2. The CDR3 totals 17 residues. V was clipped by 6 bases and J by 6 bases; unmatched bases: 7. CDR3 coding DNA: TGTGCCAGCAGAGGGACTAGCGGGAGGGCCGGTCCCGGGGAGCTGTTTTTT. This codes for CASRGTSGRAGPGELFF.

In its sample, this clonotype was seen many times. The chain has TRBV19 and TRBJ1-5; D not resolved. Trimming cost V 5 bases and J 0 bases, with 8 bases left between them. The germline V gene has CDR1 LNHDA and CDR2 SQIVND (reference sequence). This CDR3 has 14 amino acids. CDR3 sequence reads: CASSDGDSNQPQHF. CDR3 DNA sequence: TGTGCCAGTAGTGACGGGGATAGCAATCAGCCCCAGCATTTT.

The rearrangement links TRBV7-9 to TRBJ1-2; 7 bases match TRBD1. There are 14 residues in the CDR3. The V and J ends lost 6 bases and 8 bases, in that order; junction bases with no gene match: 12. Germline lookup yields CDR1 SEHNR and CDR2 FQNEAQ (reference sequence). Here the CDR3 reads CASRPATGEKGYTF. CDR3 nucleotides: TGTGCCAGCAGGCCCGCTACAGGGGAGAAAGGCTACACCTTC.

This rearrangement joins TRBV18 to TRBJ2-1; TRBD2 matches at 9 bases. CDR3 length: 19 residues. The junction had 12 bases not matched to a gene; V was cut back by 2 bases and J by 1 base. Germline CDR1 reads KGHSH; CDR2 reads LQKENI. The CDR3 sequence is CASSPRPSGRTHSYNEQFF. In nucleotides, the CDR3 is TGTGCCAGCTCACCAAGGCCCAGCGGGAGGACACATTCCTACAATGAGCAGTTCTTC.

The rearrangement links TRBV30 to TRBJ2-1; 8 bases match TRBD2. Looked up from germline, CDR1 is GTSNPN and CDR2 is SVGIG (reference sequence). Trimming took 0 bases from V and 9 from J; bases not matched to a gene: 10. The CDR3 is 15 amino acids. This CDR3 is CAWSVRGTSLREQFF. The CDR3 region has the DNA TGTGCCTGGAGTGTACGAGGGACTAGTCTCCGTGAGCAGTTCTTC.

The CDR3 spells CASSEQGRMDTQYF. CDR3 nucleotides: TGTGCCAGCAGTGAGCAGGGGAGGATGGATACGCAGTATTTT. The chain recombines TRBV7-9 with TRBJ2-3; D possibly matches TRBD1 or TRBD2 (6 bases each). CDR3 length: 14 amino acids. CDR1 and CDR2 from the germline V gene are SEHNR and FQNEAQ (reference sequence). The V end was cut by 6 bases, the J end by 6 bases, with 16 bases between.

This clonotype was seen a handful of times. V gene TRBV5-5 combines with J gene TRBJ2-1; no firm D call. The V end lost 1 base, the J end lost 2 bases, and 10 bases lay between the germline ends. The CDR3 covers 15 residues. Germline V gives CDR1 SGHKS, CDR2 YYEKEE (reference sequence). The CDR3 sequence: CASSLHGVPYNEQFF. CDR3 DNA sequence: TGTGCCAGCAGCTTGCATGGCGTCCCCTACAATGAGCAGTTCTTC.

This clonotype was seen at least ten times. The chain employs TRBV4-3 and TRBJ2-1; tentatively, D is TRBD2 (6 bases). The germline V gene has CDR1 LGHNA and CDR2 YSLEER. V lost 4 bases and J lost 6, with 19 bases in between. The CDR3 length is 16 residues. The DNA of the CDR3 is TGCGCCAGCAGCCCACGTGGCGGGACCCCGACCAATGAGCAGTTCTTC. Translation gives CASSPRGGTPTNEQFF.

This clonotype was counted a few times. The rearrangement links TRBV5-6 to TRBJ2-7, with D uncertain. CDR3 length: 11 amino acids. CDR1 is SGHDT, CDR2 YYEEEE, per germline. Trimming took off 7 bases at V and 6 bases at J, with 11 bases between the two ends. CDR3 residues: CASGSSGEQYF. The DNA of the CDR3 is TGTGCCAGCGGTTCCAGTGGCGAGCAGTACTTC.

This clonotype was observed a few times. The rearrangement joins TRBV4-2 to TRBJ1-6; TRBD1 is a possible D gene (6 bases). The CDR3 covers 15 residues. V lost 0 bases to trimming and J lost 6 bases, with 9 bases between them. Germline V gene data show CDR1 as LGHNA and CDR2 as YNFKEQ. CDR3 bases: TGTGCCAGCAGCCAAGAGGCAGGGGCTAATTCACCCCTCCACTTT. Translated, it gives CASSQEAGANSPLHF.

There are a few counts of this clonotype. The chain uses TRBV27 and TRBJ2-3, with 12 bases that match TRBD2. Germline values: CDR1 MNHEY, CDR2 SMNVEV (reference sequence). The CDR3 loop spans 16 amino acids. The trim removed 3 bases at V and 7 bases at J, leaving 8 bases unmatched. CDR3 protein: CASSFYTSGRRNTQYF. In DNA, the CDR3 is TGTGCCAGCAGTTTCTATACTAGCGGGAGGCGAAATACGCAGTATTTT.

This clonotype was detected many times. The rearrangement joins TRBV28 to TRBJ2-3; the D is unclear. V was cut by 8 bases and J by 3 bases, with 18 bases left in between. The CDR3 has 15 residues. CDR1 and CDR2 from the germline V gene are MDHEN and SYDVKM. The DNA for the CDR3 is TGTGCCAGCCTGAATCAGAAGGATTTTACAGATACGCAGTATTTT. It yields the protein CASLNQKDFTDTQYF.

The chain employs TRBV7-6 and TRBJ2-2; a weak D match, TRBD2 (5 bases). The CDR3 is 16 residues long. The germline V and J ends were trimmed by 1 base and 10 bases, with 19 bases remaining between them. Germline CDR1 reads SGHVS; CDR2 reads FNYEAQ. This CDR3 is CASSLGTALTPEELFF. The CDR3 DNA is TGTGCCAGCAGCTTAGGGACTGCTCTCACACCGGAGGAGCTGTTTTTT.

The rearrangement joins TRBV6-1 to TRBJ2-3; 14 bases match TRBD2. Germline loops: CDR1 MNHNS, CDR2 SASEGT. The CDR3 spans 15 residues. The J segment lost 6 bases and the V segment lost 4 bases, leaving 3 bases of the junction unmatched. CDR3 residues: CASSVTSGGADTQYF. CDR3 nucleotides: TGTGCCAGCAGTGTGACTAGCGGGGGGGCGGATACGCAGTATTTT.

This clonotype has ten or more counts. This chain joins TRBV6-2 or TRBV6-3 and TRBJ2-7; 11 bases are a match to TRBD1. The CDR3 covers 14 residues. Per the germline V gene, CDR1 is MNHEY and CDR2 is SVGEGT. J gave up 4 bases and V 2 bases, and 1 base lay outside the gene matches. The CDR3: CASSYGTGGYEQYF. DNA of the CDR3: TGTGCCAGCAGTTACGGGACAGGGGGTTACGAGCAGTACTTC.

This clonotype was seen a few times. The chain joins TRBV9 to TRBJ2-5, with TRBD1 as a possible D gene (6 bases). Trimming took 3 bases from V and 5 from J, leaving 20 bases between them. Germline V gives CDR1 SGDLS, CDR2 YYNGEE. The CDR3 runs 16 residues. The DNA for the CDR3 is TGTGCCAGCAGCGCTCGCCCACTGGGACAACGGGAGACCCAGTACTTC. Encoded protein: CASSARPLGQRETQYF.

This clonotype was counted at least ten times. The chain combines TRBV5-1 with TRBJ2-7; 11 nucleotides align to TRBD1. V shed 7 bases, J shed 3 bases, and the junction held 3 bases outside the gene matches. Looked up from germline, CDR1 is SGHRS and CDR2 is YFSETQ. The CDR3 has 13 amino acids. CDR3 bases: TGCGCCAGCTCGGGACAGGGGGACTACGAGCAGTACTTC. Residues: CASSGQGDYEQYF.